This TCR beta chain was sequenced for a study of shared clonotypes between healthy human individuals. From germline, CDR1 is SGHTA and CDR2 FQGNSA. The CDR3 extends over 15 amino acids. V was clipped by 4 bases and J by 4 bases, with 16 bases between them. This table comes from immunoSEQ multiplex PCR, and its TCRdb copy is limited to in-frame clones, with some not included. The sample records about 1 million clones, about 76% being singletons. The chain recombines TRBV7-2 with TRBJ2-5; D might be TRBD2 (7 bases). Sequenced sample: memory CD4+ T cells sorted from blood. Noted subset: CD45RA-negative fraction. This sequence was found in a man younger than 35 in good health. CDR3 protein: CASSSHRVAGETQYF. The CDR3 DNA reads as TGTGCCAGCAGCTCCCACAGGGTAGCGGGAGAGACCCAGTACTTC.